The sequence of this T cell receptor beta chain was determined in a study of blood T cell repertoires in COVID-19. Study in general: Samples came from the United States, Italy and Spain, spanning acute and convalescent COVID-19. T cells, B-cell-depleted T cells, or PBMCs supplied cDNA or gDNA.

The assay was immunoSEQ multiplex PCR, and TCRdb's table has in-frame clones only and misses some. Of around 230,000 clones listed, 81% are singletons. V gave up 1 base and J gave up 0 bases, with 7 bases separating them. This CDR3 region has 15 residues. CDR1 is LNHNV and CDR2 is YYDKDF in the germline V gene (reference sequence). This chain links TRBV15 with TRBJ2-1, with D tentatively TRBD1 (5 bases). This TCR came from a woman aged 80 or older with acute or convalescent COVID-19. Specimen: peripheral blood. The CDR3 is CATSRGGGSYNEQFF. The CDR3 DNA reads TGTGCCACCAGCAGAGGGGGCGGCTCCTACAATGAGCAGTTCTTC.